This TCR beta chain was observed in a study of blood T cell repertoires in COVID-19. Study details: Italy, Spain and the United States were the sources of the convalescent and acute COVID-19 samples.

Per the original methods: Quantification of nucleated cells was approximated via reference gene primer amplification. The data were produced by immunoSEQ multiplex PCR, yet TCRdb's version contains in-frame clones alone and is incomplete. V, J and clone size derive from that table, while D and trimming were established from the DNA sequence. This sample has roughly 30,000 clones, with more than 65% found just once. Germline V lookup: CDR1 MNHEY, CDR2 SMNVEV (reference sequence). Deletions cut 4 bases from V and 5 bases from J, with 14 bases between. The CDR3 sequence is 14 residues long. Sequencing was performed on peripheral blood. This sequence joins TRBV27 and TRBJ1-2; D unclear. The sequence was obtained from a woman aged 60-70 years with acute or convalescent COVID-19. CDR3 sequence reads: CASSSNPLRYGYTF. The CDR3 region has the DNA TGTGCCAGCAGTTCTAACCCTCTGAGATATGGCTACACCTTC.